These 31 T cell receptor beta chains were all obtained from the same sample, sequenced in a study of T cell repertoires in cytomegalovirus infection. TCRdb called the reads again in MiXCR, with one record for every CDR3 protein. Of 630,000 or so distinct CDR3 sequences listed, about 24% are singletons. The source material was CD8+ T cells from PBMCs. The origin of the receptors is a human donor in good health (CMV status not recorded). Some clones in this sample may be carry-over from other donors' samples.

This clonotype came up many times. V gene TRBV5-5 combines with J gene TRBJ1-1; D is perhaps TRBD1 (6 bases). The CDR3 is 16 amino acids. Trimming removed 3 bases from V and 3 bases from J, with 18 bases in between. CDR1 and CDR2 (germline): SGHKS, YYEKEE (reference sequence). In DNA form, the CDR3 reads TGTGCCAGCAGCTCTGCCTGGGACATCGGAGACACTGAAGCTTTCTTT. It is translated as CASSSAWDIGDTEAFF.

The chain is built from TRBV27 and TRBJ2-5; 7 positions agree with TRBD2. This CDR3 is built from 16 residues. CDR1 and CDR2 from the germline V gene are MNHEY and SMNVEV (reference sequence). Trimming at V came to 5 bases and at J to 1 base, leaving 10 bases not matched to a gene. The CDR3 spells CASSEQGLAVQETQYF. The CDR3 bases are TGTGCCAGCAGTGAACAAGGCCTAGCGGTCCAAGAGACCCAGTACTTC.

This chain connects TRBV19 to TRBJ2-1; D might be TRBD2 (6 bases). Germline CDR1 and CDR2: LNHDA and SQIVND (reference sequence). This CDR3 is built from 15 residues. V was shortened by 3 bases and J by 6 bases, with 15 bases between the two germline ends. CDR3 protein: CASSIRRTTFNEQFF. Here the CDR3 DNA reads TGTGCCAGTAGTATTAGGAGGACTACGTTCAATGAGCAGTTCTTC.

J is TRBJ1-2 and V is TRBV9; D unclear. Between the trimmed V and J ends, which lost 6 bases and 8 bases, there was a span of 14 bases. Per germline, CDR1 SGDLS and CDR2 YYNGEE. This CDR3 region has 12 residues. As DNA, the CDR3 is TGTGCCAGCACCCGAGGGCCTGTAGGCTACACCTTC. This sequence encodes CASTRGPVGYTF.

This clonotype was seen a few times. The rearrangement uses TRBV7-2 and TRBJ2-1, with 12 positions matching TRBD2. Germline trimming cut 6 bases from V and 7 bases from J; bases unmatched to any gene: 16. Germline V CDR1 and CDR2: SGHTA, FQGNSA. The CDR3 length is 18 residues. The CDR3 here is CASSLRSSGGARGNEQFF. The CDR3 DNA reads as TGTGCCAGCAGTTTGAGGTCTAGCGGGGGGGCTCGGGGTAATGAGCAGTTCTTC.

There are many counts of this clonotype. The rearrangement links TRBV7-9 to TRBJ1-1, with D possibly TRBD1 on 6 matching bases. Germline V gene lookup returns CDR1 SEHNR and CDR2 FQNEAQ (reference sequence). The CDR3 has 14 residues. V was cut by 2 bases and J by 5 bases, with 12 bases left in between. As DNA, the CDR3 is TGTGCCAGCAGCTTAACGACAGGTCAAACTGAAGCTTTCTTT. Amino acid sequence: CASSLTTGQTEAFF.

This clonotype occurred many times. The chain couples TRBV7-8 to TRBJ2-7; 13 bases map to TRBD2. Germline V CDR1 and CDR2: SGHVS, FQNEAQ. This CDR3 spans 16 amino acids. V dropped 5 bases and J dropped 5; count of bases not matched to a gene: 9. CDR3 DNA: TGTGCCAGCAGCCCCCGGACTAGCGGGGGCAACAACGAGCAGTACTTC. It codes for CASSPRTSGGNNEQYF.

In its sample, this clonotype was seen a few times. CDR3 residues: CSAFPGQNTGELFF. The CDR3 DNA follows: TGCAGTGCTTTTCCGGGACAGAACACCGGGGAGCTGTTTTTT. The chain uses TRBV20-1 and TRBJ2-2; D is possibly TRBD1 (6 bases). CDR3 length equals 14 residues. Germline V gene sequence: CDR1 DFQATT, CDR2 SNEGSKA (reference sequence). The germline V and J ends were trimmed by 5 bases and 1 base, with 11 bases remaining between them.

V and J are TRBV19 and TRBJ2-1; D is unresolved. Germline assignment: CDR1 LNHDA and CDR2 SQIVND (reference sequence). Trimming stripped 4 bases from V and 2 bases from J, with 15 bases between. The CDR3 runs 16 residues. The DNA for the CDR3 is TGTGCCAGTAGTAGAGGATTCACAAAACCCTACAATGAGCAGTTCTTC. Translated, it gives CASSRGFTKPYNEQFF.

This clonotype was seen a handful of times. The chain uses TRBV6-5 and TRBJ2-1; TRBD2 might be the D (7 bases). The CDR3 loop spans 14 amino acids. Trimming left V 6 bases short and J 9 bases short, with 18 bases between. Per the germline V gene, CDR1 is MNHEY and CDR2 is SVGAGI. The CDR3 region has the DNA TGTGCCAGCAGGCTGAGGACTAGGGGGAGTGAGCAGTTCTTC. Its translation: CASRLRTRGSEQFF.

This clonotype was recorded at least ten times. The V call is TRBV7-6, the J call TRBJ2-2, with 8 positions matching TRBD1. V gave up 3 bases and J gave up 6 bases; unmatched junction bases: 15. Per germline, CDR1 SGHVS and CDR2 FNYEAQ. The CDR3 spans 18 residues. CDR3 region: CASSFNVDREYRPGELFF. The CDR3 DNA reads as TGTGCCAGCAGCTTTAATGTGGACAGGGAGTATCGGCCCGGGGAGCTGTTTTTT.

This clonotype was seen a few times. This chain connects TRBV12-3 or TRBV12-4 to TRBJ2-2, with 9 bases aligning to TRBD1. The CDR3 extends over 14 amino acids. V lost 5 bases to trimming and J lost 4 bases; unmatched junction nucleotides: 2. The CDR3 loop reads CASSAGQGTGELFF. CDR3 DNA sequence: TGTGCCAGCAGTGCGGGACAGGGCACCGGGGAGCTGTTTTTT.

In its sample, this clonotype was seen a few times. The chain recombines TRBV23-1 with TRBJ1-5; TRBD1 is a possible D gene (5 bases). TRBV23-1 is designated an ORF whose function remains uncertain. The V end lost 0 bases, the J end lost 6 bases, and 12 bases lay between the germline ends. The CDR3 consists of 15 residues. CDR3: CASSQSAGHCQPQHF. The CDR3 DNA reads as TGCGCCAGCAGTCAATCGGCAGGGCACTGTCAGCCCCAGCATTTT.

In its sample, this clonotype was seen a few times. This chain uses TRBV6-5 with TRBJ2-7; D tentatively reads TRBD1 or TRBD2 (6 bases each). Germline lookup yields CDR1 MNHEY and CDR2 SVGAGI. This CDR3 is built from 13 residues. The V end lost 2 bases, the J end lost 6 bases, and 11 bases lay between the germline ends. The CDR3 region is CASSYKQGGEQYV. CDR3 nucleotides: TGTGCCAGCAGTTACAAACAGGGAGGCGAGCAGTACGTC.

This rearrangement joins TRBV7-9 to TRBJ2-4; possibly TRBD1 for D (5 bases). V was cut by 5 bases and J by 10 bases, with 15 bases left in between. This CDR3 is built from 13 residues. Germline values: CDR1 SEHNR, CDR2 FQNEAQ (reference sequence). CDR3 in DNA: TGTGCCAGCAGCCCCGGACAAACCTTAATTCAGTACTTC. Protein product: CASSPGQTLIQYF. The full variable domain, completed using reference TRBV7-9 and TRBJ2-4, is DTGVSQNPRHKITKRGQNVTFRCDPISEHNRLYWYRQTLGQGPEFLTYFQNEAQLEKSRLLSDRFSAERPKGSFSTLEIQRTEQGDSAMYLCASSPGQTLIQYFGAGTRLSVL.

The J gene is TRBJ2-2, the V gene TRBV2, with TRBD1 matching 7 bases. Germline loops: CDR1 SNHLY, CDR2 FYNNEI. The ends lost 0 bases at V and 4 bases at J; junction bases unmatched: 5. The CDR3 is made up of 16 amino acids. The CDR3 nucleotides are TGTGCCAGCAGTGAAGCGCAAGACAGGGCCACCGGGGAGCTGTTTTTT. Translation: CASSEAQDRATGELFF.

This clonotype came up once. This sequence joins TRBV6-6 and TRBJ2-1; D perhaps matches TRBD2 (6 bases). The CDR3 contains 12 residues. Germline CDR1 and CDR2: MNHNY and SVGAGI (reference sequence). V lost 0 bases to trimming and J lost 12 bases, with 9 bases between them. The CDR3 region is CASSYSRGGQFF. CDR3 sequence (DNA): TGTGCCAGCAGTTACTCGAGGGGAGGGCAGTTCTTC.

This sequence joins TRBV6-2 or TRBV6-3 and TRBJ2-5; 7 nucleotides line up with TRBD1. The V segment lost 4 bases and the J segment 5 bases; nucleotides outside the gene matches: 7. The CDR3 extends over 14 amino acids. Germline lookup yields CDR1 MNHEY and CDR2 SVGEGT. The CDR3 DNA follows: TGTGCCAGCAGTTCCCACGACAGGGCTGAGACCCAGTACTTC. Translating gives CASSSHDRAETQYF.

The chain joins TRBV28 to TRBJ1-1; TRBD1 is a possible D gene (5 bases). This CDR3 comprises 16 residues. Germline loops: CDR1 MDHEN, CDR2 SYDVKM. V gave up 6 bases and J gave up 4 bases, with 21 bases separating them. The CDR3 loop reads CASRTWGGGLSTEAFF. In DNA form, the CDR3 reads TGTGCCAGCAGAACGTGGGGGGGGGGATTGAGCACTGAAGCTTTCTTT.

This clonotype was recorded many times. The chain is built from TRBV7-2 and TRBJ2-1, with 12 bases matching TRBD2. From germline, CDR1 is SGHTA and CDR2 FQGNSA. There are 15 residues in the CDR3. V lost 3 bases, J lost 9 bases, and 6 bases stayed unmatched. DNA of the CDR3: TGTGCCAGCAGCTTCCTAGCGGGGGGGCCTACTGAGCAGTTCTTC. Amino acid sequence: CASSFLAGGPTEQFF.

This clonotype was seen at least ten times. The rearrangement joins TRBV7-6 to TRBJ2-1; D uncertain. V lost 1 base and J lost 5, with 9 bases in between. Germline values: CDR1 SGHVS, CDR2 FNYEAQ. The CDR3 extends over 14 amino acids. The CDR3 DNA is TGTGCCAGCAGCTTAGTGGGTTTCAACAATGAGCAGTTCTTC. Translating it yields CASSLVGFNNEQFF. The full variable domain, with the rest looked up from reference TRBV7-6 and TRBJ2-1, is GAGVSQSPRYKVTKRGQDVALRCDPISGHVSLYWYRQALGQGPEFLTYFNYEAQQDKSGLPNDRFSAERPEGSISTLTIQRTEQRDSAMYRCASSLVGFNNEQFFGPGTRLTVL.

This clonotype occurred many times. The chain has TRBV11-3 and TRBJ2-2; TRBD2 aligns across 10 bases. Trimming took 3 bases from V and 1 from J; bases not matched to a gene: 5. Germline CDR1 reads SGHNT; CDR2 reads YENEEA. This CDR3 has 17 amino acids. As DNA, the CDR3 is TGTGCCAGCAGCTTGCGTCCTAGCGGGGGGAACACCGGGGAGCTGTTTTTT. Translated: CASSLRPSGGNTGELFF.

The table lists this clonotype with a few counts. The CDR3 DNA reads as TGCGCCAGCAGCCTGCGACAGGGGGGATTTGACGAGCAGTACTTC. This codes for CASSLRQGGFDEQYF. V gene TRBV4-1 combines with J gene TRBJ2-7; 9 bases are a match to TRBD1. Per germline, CDR1 MGHRA and CDR2 YSYEKL. The CDR3 is 15 amino acids. Trimming at V came to 4 bases and at J to 5 bases, leaving 9 bases not matched to a gene.

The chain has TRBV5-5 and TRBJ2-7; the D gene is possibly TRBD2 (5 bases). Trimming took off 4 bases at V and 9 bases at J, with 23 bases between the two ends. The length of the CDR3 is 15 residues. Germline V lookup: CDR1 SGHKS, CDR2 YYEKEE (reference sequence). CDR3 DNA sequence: TGTGCCAGCAGCGGAGGAGTAGGCCGAGGGTATGCGCAGTACTTC. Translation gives CASSGGVGRGYAQYF.

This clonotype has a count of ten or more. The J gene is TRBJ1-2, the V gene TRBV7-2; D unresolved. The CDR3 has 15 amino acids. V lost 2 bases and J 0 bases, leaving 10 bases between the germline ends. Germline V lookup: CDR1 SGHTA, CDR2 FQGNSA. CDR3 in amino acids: CASSLKALPNYGYTF. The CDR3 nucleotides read TGTGCCAGCAGCTTAAAGGCACTTCCTAACTATGGCTACACCTTC. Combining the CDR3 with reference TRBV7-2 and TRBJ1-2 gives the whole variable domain GAGVSQSPSNKVTEKGKDVELRCDPISGHTALYWYRQSLGQGLEFLIYFQGNSAPDKSGLPSDRFSAERTGGSVSTLTIQRTQQEDSAVYLCASSLKALPNYGYTFGSGTRLTVV.

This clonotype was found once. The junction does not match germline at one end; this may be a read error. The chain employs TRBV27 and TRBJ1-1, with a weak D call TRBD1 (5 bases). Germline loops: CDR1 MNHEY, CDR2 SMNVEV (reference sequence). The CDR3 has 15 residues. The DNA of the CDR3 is TGTGCCAACAGTTTATCTGGGGCCTTGAACACTGAAGCTTTCTTT. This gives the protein CANSLSGALNTEAFF.

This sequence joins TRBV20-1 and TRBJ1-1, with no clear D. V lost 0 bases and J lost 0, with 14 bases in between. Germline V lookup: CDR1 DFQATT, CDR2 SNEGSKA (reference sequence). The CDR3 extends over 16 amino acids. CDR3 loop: CSARDLRRSMNTEAFF. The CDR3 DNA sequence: TGCAGTGCTAGAGATCTAAGACGTTCGATGAACACTGAAGCTTTCTTT.

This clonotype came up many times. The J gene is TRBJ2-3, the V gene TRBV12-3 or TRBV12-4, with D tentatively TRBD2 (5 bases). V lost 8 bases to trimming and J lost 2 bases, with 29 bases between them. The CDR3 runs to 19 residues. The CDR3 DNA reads TGTGCCAGCTGTCTTACCTGGGTTGTTTCAGCGGTAACCACAGATACGCAGTATTTT. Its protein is CASCLTWVVSAVTTDTQYF.

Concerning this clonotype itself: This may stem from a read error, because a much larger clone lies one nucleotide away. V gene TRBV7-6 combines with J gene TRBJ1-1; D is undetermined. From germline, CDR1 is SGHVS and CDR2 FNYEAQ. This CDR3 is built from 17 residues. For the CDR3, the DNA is TGTGCCAACAGCTTAGGTGTCGGGGTGGGAATGAACACTGAAGCTTTCTTT. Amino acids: CANSLGVGVGMNTEAFF.

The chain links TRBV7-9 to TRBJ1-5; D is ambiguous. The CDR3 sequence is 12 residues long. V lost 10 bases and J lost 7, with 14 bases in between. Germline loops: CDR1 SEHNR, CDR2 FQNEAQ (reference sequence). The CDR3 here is CATAGPGQPQHF. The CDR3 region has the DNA TGTGCCACCGCGGGTCCGGGACAGCCCCAGCATTTT.

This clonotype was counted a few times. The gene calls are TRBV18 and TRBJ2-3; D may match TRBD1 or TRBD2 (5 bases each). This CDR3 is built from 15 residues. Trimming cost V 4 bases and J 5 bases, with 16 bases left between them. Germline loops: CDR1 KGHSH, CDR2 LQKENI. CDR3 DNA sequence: TGTGCCAGCTCACTTACACGGGGCGATGGAGATACGCAGTATTTT. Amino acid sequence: CASSLTRGDGDTQYF.